The sequence of this T cell receptor (beta chain) was determined in a study of blood T cell repertoires in COVID-19. Clones were sequenced by immunoSEQ multiplex PCR, and TCRdb holds only the in-frame ones, with some missing. This repertoire shows some 280,000 clones, around 89% found once; its top ten account for 9.5% to 15%. The CDR3 extends over 15 amino acids. The V segment lost 5 bases and the J segment 8 bases; nucleotides outside the gene matches: 9. Germline V gives CDR1 MDHEN, CDR2 SYDVKM. This receptor was identified in an older woman with acute or convalescent COVID-19. The sample was peripheral blood. The chain couples TRBV28 to TRBJ1-4, with TRBD1 identical over 9 bases. The CDR3 loop is CASSPRTGEREKLFF. The CDR3 DNA sequence: TGTGCCAGCAGTCCCCGGACAGGGGAACGGGAAAAACTGTTTTTT.